A single sample gave rise to the 10 T cell receptor beta chains below, sequenced in a study of blood T cells in healthy people across ages. Through a sample-barcoded 5' primer and a J-beta primer mix, a second PCR was run for 7 to 11 cycles. TCRdb reanalysed the 5' RACE reads using MiXCR and keeps one entry per CDR3 protein. The table lists some 1.5 million distinct CDR3 sequences, 28% of them singletons, with 7% to 9% in the top ten. What was sequenced was blood. These receptor sequences come from a woman under 40 in good health.

J is TRBJ2-1 and V is TRBV11-2; no clear D. The CDR3 contains 16 residues. Looked up from germline, CDR1 is SGHAT and CDR2 is FQNNGV. The germline V and J ends were trimmed by 1 base and 10 bases, with 20 bases remaining between them. The CDR3 region is CASSLALMRQASEQFF. CDR3 sequence (DNA): TGTGCCAGCAGCTTAGCCTTAATGCGTCAGGCCTCCGAGCAGTTCTTC.

This chain links TRBV20-1 with TRBJ2-7; no clear D gene. Germline CDR1 reads DFQATT; CDR2 reads SNEGSKA (reference sequence). Trimming took 5 bases from V and 5 from J, leaving 16 bases between them. CDR3 length: 13 amino acids. CDR3 DNA sequence: TGCAGTGCTGCCCAATGGGTAAGGAACGAGCAGTACTTC. The encoded protein is CSAAQWVRNEQYF.

This clonotype was seen just once. One base away lies a much larger clone, so this may be a sequencing read error. V is TRBV7-3 and J is TRBJ2-5, with D uncertain. The CDR3 is made up of 14 amino acids. Germline CDR1 reads SGHTA; CDR2 reads FQGTGA. Trimming took 1 base from V and 3 from J, leaving 9 bases between them. The CDR3 DNA is TGTGCCAGCAGCTTAATGGTGGTTGAAGAGACCCAGTACTTC. Its protein is CASSLMVVEETQYF.

The J gene is TRBJ1-5, the V gene TRBV5-5; TRBD1 aligns across 10 bases. Germline V gene data show CDR1 as SGHKS and CDR2 as YYEKEE (reference sequence). This CDR3 region has 15 residues. V gave up 2 bases and J gave up 5 bases; unmatched junction bases: 4. The CDR3 nucleotides are TGTGCCAGCAGCTTTGGGACAGGGGATTATCAGCCCCAGCATTTT. This encodes CASSFGTGDYQPQHF. Full variable domain (missing parts from reference TRBV5-5 and TRBJ1-5): DAGVTQSPTHLIKTRGQQVTLRCSPISGHKSVSWYQQVLGQGPQFIFQYYEKEERGRGNFPDRFSARQFPNYSSELNVNALLLGDSALYLCASSFGTGDYQPQHFGDGTRLSIL.

This chain uses TRBV19 with TRBJ1-2; tentatively, D is TRBD1 (6 bases). CDR1 and CDR2 from the germline V gene are LNHDA and SQIVND (reference sequence). This CDR3 comprises 13 residues. V gave up 8 bases and J gave up 6 bases, with 16 bases separating them. The CDR3 region is CASLLGQGNGYTF. CDR3 sequence (DNA): TGTGCCAGTCTCTTGGGCCAGGGGAATGGCTACACCTTC.

The gene calls are TRBV7-8 and TRBJ2-3; 7 bases are shared with TRBD1. CDR3 length equals 16 residues. V gave up 1 base and J gave up 3 bases; unmatched junction bases: 7. CDR1 is SGHVS, CDR2 FQNEAQ, per germline. The CDR3 nucleotides are TGTGCCAGCAGCTTAGGTCGGGGACAGCGAACAGATACGCAGTATTTT. This sequence encodes CASSLGRGQRTDTQYF.

This chain links TRBV10-3 with TRBJ2-1, with D possibly matching TRBD2 (6 bases). Germline V gives CDR1 ENHRY, CDR2 SYGVKD. V dropped 6 bases and J dropped 0 bases, with 9 bases sitting between them. The CDR3 has 14 residues. CDR3 bases: TGTGCCATCAGGAACGGGAGCTCCTACAATGAGCAGTTCTTC. Its protein is CAIRNGSSYNEQFF.

The J gene is TRBJ2-1, the V gene TRBV12-5; D is possibly TRBD2 (6 bases). Trimming stripped 0 bases from V and 5 bases from J, with 17 bases between. CDR1 and CDR2 from the germline V gene are LGHNT and FRNRAP. The CDR3 is 17 amino acids. The CDR3 DNA follows: TGTGCTAGTGGTTTGGTACGGGGACTTTATCTAAACAATGAGCAGTTCTTC. It is translated as CASGLVRGLYLNNEQFF.

The chain recombines TRBV9 with TRBJ1-2; TRBD1 agrees at 9 bases. CDR3 size: 15 residues. Germline CDR1 reads SGDLS; CDR2 reads YYNGEE. V lost 4 bases to trimming and J lost 4 bases; unmatched junction nucleotides: 8. CDR3 in DNA: TGTGCCAGCAGCACTTCGGGACAGGGAGGCTATGGCTACACCTTC. Its protein product is CASSTSGQGGYGYTF.

J is TRBJ1-2 and V is TRBV7-9; 7 bases map to TRBD1. J gave up 8 bases and V 5 bases, and 11 bases lay outside the gene matches. This CDR3 is 14 amino acids long. Germline loops: CDR1 SEHNR, CDR2 FQNEAQ (reference sequence). For the CDR3, the DNA is TGTGCCAGCAGCCCGAGCGACAGGGCCTGGGGCTACACCTTC. It translates to CASSPSDRAWGYTF.